This passage covers 15 T cell receptor beta chains from one sample sequenced in a study of T-cell reconstitution after alpha-beta-depleted transplantation in children (dated by TCRdb to the mid-2010s). The sample's treatment or condition label is to be understood as: allogeneic hematopoietic cell transplantation with graft depleted of TCRalphabeta T cells and CD19 B cells. The library was prepared using PCR. TCRdb records Illumina HiSeq 2500 as the sequencer. TCR library preparation used molecular barcoding, with unique molecular identifiers applied to normalize quantification of the TCRbeta repertoire. TCRdb redid the processing of the public reads, applying fastp at Q25 and MiXCR, and retained in-frame beta chains. Rows merge per CDR3 protein into single entries with the most common DNA and genes. In all, the sample holds around 960,000 distinct CDR3 sequences, and roughly 29% of those were seen once. In total, the top ten clones hold approximately 30% of the sample.

This material consisted of PBMCs, mostly from graft donor cells, taken 360 days after TCRalphabeta/CD19-depleted stem cell transplant. These receptors came from a boy younger than two who had a stem cell transplant for SCID, so the T cells may come from the graft donor.

V gene TRBV5-5 combines with J gene TRBJ1-1; the D is unclear. Trimming shortened V by 0 bases and J by 3 bases, and 9 bases separated the two germline ends. CDR1 SGHKS and CDR2 YYEKEE come from the germline V gene (reference sequence). CDR3 length equals 14 residues. In DNA, the CDR3 is TGTGCCAGCAGCTTGGACGGATCGTACACTGAAGCTTTCTTT. Translated: CASSLDGSYTEAFF.

This clonotype turned up a few times. The V gene is TRBV28, the J gene TRBJ1-1; TRBD1 agrees at 7 bases. Germline CDR1 MDHEN, CDR2 SYDVKM. V gave up 4 bases and J gave up 5 bases; unmatched junction bases: 7. The CDR3 has 14 amino acids. The CDR3 region has the DNA TGTGCCAGCAGTTCCCGGGACAGAGTTACTGAAGCTTTCTTT. This translates into CASSSRDRVTEAFF.

In this sample, this clonotype turned up once. The rearrangement uses TRBV27 and TRBJ1-1; D might be TRBD1 (5 bases). V lost 2 bases and J lost 6, with 10 bases in between. The germline CDR1 and CDR2 sequences are MNHEY and SMNVEV (reference sequence). The CDR3 covers 13 residues. Here the CDR3 DNA reads TGTGCCAGCAGTTTACGCAGGGAAGCTGAAGCTTTCTTT. Its translation: CASSLRREAEAFF.

This clonotype showed up just a few times. The chain recombines TRBV24-1 with TRBJ2-3, with D possibly being TRBD1 (5 bases). Germline CDR1 is KGHDR and CDR2 is SFDVKD. CDR3 length: 14 residues. Trimming shortened V by 2 bases and J by 4 bases, and 9 bases separated the two germline ends. CDR3 region: CATSDSGIADTQYF. The CDR3, as DNA: TGTGCCACCAGTGATTCAGGGATCGCAGATACGCAGTATTTT.

This clonotype was picked up a small number of times. The chain couples TRBV4-2 to TRBJ1-2; D uncertain. The CDR3 sequence is 14 residues long. Trimming stripped 0 bases from V and 6 bases from J, with 11 bases between. Germline lookup yields CDR1 LGHNA and CDR2 YNFKEQ. The CDR3 region is CASSQELGRDGYTF. Written as DNA, the CDR3 is TGTGCCAGCAGCCAAGAGCTGGGTAGAGATGGCTACACCTTC.

V is TRBV12-3 or TRBV12-4 and J is TRBJ2-1, with 9 bases fitting TRBD2. The CDR3 spans 17 residues. After removal of 0 bases from V and 4 bases from J, the junction contained 7 bases not matched to a gene. The CDR3 loop reads CASSLALGLAGYNEQFF. The CDR3 bases are TGTGCCAGCAGTTTAGCGCTTGGGCTAGCGGGGTACAATGAGCAGTTCTTC.

V usage is TRBV6-5 and J usage is TRBJ1-1; 9 bases align to TRBD1. The ends lost 3 bases at V and 7 bases at J; junction bases unmatched: 3. Germline V lookup: CDR1 MNHEY, CDR2 SVGAGI. The CDR3 extends over 13 amino acids. The CDR3 reads CASSYRQGGEAFF. The CDR3 DNA is TGTGCCAGCAGTTATAGACAGGGGGGTGAAGCTTTCTTT.

The rearrangement joins TRBV5-5 to TRBJ1-3; no definite D call. Germline V gene sequence: CDR1 SGHKS, CDR2 YYEKEE (reference sequence). V was shortened by 0 bases and J by 0 bases, with 10 bases between the two germline ends. The CDR3 contains 16 residues. The CDR3 DNA is TGTGCCAGCAGCTTGGAACAGAGAAACTCTGGAAACACCATATATTTT. This sequence encodes CASSLEQRNSGNTIYF.

This clonotype was counted only a few times. V is TRBV28 and J is TRBJ2-7; D possibly corresponds to TRBD2 (5 bases). The germline V gene encodes CDR1 MDHEN and CDR2 SYDVKM. The CDR3 sequence is 15 residues long. The V gene lost 5 bases and the J gene lost 0 bases, with 14 bases spanning the gap. The chain's CDR3 is CASSASGKGSYEQYF. The CDR3, as DNA: TGTGCCAGCAGTGCCTCGGGAAAGGGCTCCTACGAGCAGTACTTC.

The chain carries TRBV7-9 and TRBJ1-1; D is unresolved. The CDR3 totals 15 residues. Germline V gives CDR1 SEHNR, CDR2 FQNEAQ (reference sequence). V lost 6 bases and J lost 0, with 14 bases in between. CDR3 bases: TGTGCCAGCAGTCAAAAGTCCTCGGTGAACACTGAAGCTTTCTTT. Translating gives CASSQKSSVNTEAFF.

This clonotype has only a few counts. Here the CDR3 reads CASSQEQETFYGYTF. The CDR3, as DNA: TGTGCCAGCAGCCAAGAGCAGGAAACATTCTATGGCTACACCTTC. V and J are TRBV4-2 and TRBJ1-2, with D unclear. The CDR3 covers 15 residues. Germline V CDR1 and CDR2: LGHNA, YNFKEQ. Trimming stripped 0 bases from V and 4 bases from J, with 12 bases between.

This rearrangement joins TRBV3-1 to TRBJ2-1; D is perhaps TRBD2 (5 bases). V was cut by 0 bases and J by 0 bases, with 9 bases left in between. Germline V gives CDR1 LGHDT, CDR2 YNNKEL (reference sequence). This CDR3 region has 16 residues. As DNA, the CDR3 is TGTGCCAGCAGCCAAGAACGAGGGTTCTCCTACAATGAGCAGTTCTTC. As protein: CASSQERGFSYNEQFF.

The chain couples TRBV3-1 to TRBJ2-1, with TRBD1 matching over 8 bases. The V segment lost 4 bases and the J segment 5 bases; nucleotides outside the gene matches: 7. CDR3 length: 15 amino acids. The germline CDR1 and CDR2 sequences are LGHDT and YNNKEL (reference sequence). The CDR3 region is CASSPRTGRHNEQFF. In DNA, the CDR3 is TGTGCCAGCAGCCCGAGGACAGGGCGTCACAATGAGCAGTTCTTC.

This chain joins TRBV12-3 or TRBV12-4 and TRBJ1-2, with TRBD1 as a possible D gene (5 bases). The CDR3 spans 14 residues. V gave up 2 bases and J gave up 1 base, with 8 bases separating them. The CDR3 DNA reads as TGTGCCAGCAGTTTATTGGGGGTTAACTATGGCTACACCTTC. This translates into CASSLLGVNYGYTF.

V and J are TRBV15 and TRBJ2-7, with D possibly TRBD1 on 6 matching bases. Trimming removed 0 bases from V and 7 bases from J, with 16 bases in between. This CDR3 comprises 15 residues. Germline V gene sequence: CDR1 LNHNV, CDR2 YYDKDF (reference sequence). The chain's CDR3 is CATSRDAGDLWEQYF. CDR3 sequence (DNA): TGTGCCACCAGCAGAGATGCAGGGGACCTCTGGGAGCAGTACTTC.